The subject of this entry is one TCR beta chain. The antigen is undetermined. These data belong to a study of PD-1 blockade in mismatch repair-deficient tumors. Mismatch repair deficiency was confirmed in all patients, by PCR or immunohistochemistry. Sequencing used immunoSEQ multiplex PCR; TCRdb keeps in-frame clones, though not all of them. The profile shows 50,000 or so clones, approximately 80% of them singletons. Study observations and caveats: Tumor-resident clones, often undetectable pretreatment in blood, expanded then contracted after pembrolizumab.

The CDR3 spans 15 residues. Germline V gene sequence: CDR1 MNHEY, CDR2 SMNVEV (reference sequence). The J segment lost 9 bases and the V segment lost 4 bases, leaving 9 bases of the junction unmatched. The chain is built from TRBV27 and TRBJ2-1, with TRBD1 identical over 10 bases. This specimen was PBMCs, taken before pembrolizumab treatment. The receptor comes from an adult with mismatch repair-deficient cancer. Here the CDR3 reads CASSSTGGQRSEQFF. CDR3 nucleotide sequence: TGTGCCAGCAGTTCGACAGGGGGCCAGAGGAGTGAGCAGTTCTTC.